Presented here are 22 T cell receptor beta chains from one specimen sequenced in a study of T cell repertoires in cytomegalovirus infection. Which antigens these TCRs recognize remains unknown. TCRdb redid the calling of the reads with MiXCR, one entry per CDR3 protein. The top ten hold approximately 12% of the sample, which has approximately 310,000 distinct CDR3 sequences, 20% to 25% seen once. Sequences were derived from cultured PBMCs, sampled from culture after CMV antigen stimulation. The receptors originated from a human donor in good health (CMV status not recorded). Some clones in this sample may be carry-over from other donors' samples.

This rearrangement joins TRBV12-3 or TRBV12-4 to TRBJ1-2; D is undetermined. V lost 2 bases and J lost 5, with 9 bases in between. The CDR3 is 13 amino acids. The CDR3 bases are TGTGCCAGCAGTTTAACCGCAGCGTATGGCTACACCTTC. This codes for CASSLTAAYGYTF.

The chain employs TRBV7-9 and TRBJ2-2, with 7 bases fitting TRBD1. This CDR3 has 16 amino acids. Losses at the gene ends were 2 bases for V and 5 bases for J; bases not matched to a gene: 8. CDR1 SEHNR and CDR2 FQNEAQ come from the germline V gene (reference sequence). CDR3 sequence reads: CASSLFPRGRTGELFF. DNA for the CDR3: TGTGCCAGCAGCTTATTTCCCAGGGGGAGAACCGGGGAGCTGTTTTTT.

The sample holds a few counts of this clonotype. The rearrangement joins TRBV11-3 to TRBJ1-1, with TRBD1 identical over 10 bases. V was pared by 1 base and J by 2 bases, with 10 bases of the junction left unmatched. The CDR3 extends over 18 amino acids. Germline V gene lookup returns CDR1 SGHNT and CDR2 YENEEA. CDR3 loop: CASSLGSDDRGLNTEAFF. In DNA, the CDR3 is TGTGCCAGCAGCTTAGGATCCGATGACAGGGGGCTCAACACTGAAGCTTTCTTT.

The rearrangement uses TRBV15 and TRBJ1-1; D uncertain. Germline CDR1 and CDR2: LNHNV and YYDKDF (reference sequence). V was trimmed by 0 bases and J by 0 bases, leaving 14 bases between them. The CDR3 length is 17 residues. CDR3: CATSRDGRSPVNTEAFF. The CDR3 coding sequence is TGTGCCACCAGCAGAGATGGACGGTCCCCGGTGAACACTGAAGCTTTCTTT.

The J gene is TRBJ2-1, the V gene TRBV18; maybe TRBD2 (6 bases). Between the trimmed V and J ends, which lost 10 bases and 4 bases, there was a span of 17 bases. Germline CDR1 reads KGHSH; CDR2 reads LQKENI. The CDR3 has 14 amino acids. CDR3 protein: CANAMTAGYNEQFF. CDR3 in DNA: TGTGCCAACGCTATGACGGCGGGGTACAATGAGCAGTTCTTC.

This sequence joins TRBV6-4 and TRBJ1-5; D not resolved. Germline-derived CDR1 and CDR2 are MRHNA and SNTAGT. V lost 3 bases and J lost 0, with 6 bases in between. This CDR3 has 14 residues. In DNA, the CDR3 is TGTGCCAGCAGTGATGTCTATAGCAATCAGCCCCAGCATTTT. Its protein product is CASSDVYSNQPQHF.

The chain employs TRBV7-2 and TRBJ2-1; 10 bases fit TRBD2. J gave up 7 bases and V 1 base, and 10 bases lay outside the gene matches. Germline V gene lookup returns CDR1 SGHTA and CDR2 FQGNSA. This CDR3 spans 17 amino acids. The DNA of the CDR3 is TGTGCCAGCAGCTTAGAGGCTAGCGGGAGTGGGGGGAATGAGCAGTTCTTC. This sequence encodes CASSLEASGSGGNEQFF.

CDR3 sequence reads: CASSRLDPSQQYF. CDR3 DNA sequence: TGTGCCAGCAGTCGTCTAGACCCGTCTCAGCAGTACTTC. The chain recombines TRBV2 with TRBJ2-7; D unresolved. CDR1 and CDR2 from the germline V gene are SNHLY and FYNNEI. The V gene lost 5 bases and the J gene lost 8 bases, with 16 bases spanning the gap. This CDR3 is built from 13 residues.

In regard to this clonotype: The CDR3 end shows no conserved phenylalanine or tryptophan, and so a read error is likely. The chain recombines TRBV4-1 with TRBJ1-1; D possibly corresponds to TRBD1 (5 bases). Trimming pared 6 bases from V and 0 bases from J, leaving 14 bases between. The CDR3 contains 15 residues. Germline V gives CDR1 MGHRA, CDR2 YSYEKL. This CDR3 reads CASRQLGGMNTEAFS. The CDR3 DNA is TGCGCCAGCAGGCAACTCGGGGGGATGAACACTGAAGCTTTCTCT.

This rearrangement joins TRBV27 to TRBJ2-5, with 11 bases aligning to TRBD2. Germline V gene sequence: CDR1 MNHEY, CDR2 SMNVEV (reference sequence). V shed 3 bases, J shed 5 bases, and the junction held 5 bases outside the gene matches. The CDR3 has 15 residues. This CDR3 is CASSFSGRADETQYF. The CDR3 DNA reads TGTGCCAGCAGTTTTAGCGGGAGGGCCGACGAGACCCAGTACTTC.

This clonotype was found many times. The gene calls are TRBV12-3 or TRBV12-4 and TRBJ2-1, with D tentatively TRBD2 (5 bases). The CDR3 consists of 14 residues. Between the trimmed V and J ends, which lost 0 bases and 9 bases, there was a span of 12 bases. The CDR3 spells CASSLAALGLEQFF. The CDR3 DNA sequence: TGTGCCAGCAGTTTAGCTGCCCTAGGACTTGAGCAGTTCTTC.

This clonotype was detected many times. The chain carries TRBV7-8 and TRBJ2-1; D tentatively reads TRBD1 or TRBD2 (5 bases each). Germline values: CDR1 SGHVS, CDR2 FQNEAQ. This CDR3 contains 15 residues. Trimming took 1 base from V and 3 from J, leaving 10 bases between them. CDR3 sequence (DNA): TGTGCCAGCAGCTTAGAAGGGACGGACTACAATGAGCAGTTCTTC. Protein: CASSLEGTDYNEQFF.

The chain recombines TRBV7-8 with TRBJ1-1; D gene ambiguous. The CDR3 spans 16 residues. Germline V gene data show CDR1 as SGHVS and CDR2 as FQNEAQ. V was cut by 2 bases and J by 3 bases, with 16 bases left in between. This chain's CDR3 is CASSLLRTSTDTEAFF. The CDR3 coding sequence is TGTGCCAGCAGCTTACTCAGGACCTCCACGGACACTGAAGCTTTCTTT.

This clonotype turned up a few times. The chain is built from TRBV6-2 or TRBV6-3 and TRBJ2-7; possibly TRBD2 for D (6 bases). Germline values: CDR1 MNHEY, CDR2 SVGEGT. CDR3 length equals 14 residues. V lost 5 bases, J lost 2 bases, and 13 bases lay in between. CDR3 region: CASSTGLIPYEQYF. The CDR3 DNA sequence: TGTGCCAGCAGTACGGGACTGATCCCCTACGAGCAGTACTTC.

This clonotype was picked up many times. CDR3 amino acids: CASSSGLGALYEQYF. CDR3 DNA: TGTGCCAGCAGCTCTGGACTTGGGGCGTTGTACGAGCAGTACTTC. The chain employs TRBV7-6 and TRBJ2-7, with D perhaps matching TRBD1 or TRBD2 (5 bases each). The germline V gene encodes CDR1 SGHVS and CDR2 FNYEAQ. This CDR3 region has 15 residues. V shed 4 bases and J shed 4 bases, with 17 bases lying between them.

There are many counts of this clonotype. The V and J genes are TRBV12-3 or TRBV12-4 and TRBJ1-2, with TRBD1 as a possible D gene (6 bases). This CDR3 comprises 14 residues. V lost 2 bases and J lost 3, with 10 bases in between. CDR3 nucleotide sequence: TGTGCCAGCAGTTTAAACAGGGCGGACTATGGCTACACCTTC. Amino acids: CASSLNRADYGYTF.

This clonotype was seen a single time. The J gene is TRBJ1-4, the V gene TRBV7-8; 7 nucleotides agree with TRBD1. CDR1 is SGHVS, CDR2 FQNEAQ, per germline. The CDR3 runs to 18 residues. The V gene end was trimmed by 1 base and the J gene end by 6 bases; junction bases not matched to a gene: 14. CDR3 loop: CASSLVATGSVSDEKLFF. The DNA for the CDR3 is TGTGCCAGCAGCTTAGTGGCGACAGGGTCGGTGTCAGATGAAAAACTGTTTTTT. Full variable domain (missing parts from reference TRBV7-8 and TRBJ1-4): GAGVSQSPRYKVAKRGQDVALRCDPISGHVSLFWYQQALGQGPEFLTYFQNEAQLDKSGLPSDRFFAERPEGSVSTLKIQRTQQEDSAVYLCASSLVATGSVSDEKLFFGSGTQLSVL.

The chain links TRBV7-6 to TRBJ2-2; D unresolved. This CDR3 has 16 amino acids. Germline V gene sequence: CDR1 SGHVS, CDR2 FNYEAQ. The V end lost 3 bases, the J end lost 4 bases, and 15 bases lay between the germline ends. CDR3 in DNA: TGTGCCAGCAGCTTGGGCAGTCTAGTCTTCACCGGGGAGCTGTTTTTT. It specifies CASSLGSLVFTGELFF.

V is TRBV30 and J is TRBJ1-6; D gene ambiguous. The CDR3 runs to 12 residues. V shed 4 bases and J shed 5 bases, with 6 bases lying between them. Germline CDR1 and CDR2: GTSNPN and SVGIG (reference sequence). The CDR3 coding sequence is TGTGCCTGGACGGATAATAATTCACCCCTCCACTTT. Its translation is CAWTDNNSPLHF. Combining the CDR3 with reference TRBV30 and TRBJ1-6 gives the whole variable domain SQTIHQWPATLVQPVGSPLSLECTVEGTSNPNLYWYRQAAGRGLQLLFYSVGIGQISSEVPQNLSASRPQDRQFILSSKKLLLSDSGFYLCAWTDNNSPLHFGNGTRLTVT.

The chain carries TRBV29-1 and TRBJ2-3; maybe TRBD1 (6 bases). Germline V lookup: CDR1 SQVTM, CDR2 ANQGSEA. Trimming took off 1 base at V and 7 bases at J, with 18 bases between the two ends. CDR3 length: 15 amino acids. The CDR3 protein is CSVEGVGGYRNTQYF. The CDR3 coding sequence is TGCAGCGTTGAAGGAGTAGGGGGTTATCGAAATACGCAGTATTTT.

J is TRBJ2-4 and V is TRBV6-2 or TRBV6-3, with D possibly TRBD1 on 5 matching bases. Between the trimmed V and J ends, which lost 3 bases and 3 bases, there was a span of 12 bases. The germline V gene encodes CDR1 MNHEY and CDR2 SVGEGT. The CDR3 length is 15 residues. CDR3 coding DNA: TGTGCCAGCAGTTATCCACGGCAGGGCAAAAACATTCAGTACTTC. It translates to CASSYPRQGKNIQYF.

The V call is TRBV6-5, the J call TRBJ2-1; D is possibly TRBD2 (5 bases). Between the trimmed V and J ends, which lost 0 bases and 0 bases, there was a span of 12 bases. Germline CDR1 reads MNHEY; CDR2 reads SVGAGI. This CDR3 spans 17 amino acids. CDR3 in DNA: TGTGCCAGCAGTTACTCGACCGGGATGAACTCCTACAATGAGCAGTTCTTC. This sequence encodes CASSYSTGMNSYNEQFF.